These 30 T cell receptor beta chains were all obtained from the same sample, sequenced in a study of T cells after yellow fever vaccination. TCRdb re-called the 5' RACE reads with MiXCR, one entry per CDR3 protein. The data contain some 600,000 distinct CDR3 sequences, approximately 16% of them seen just once; the ten biggest clones take up 17%. The specimen was PBMCs, collected about 5 days after the first yellow fever vaccination. The source of these receptors is a man between 18 and 29 years old who received the YFV17D yellow fever vaccine.

This clonotype has more than one count but fewer than ten. The chain recombines TRBV6-5 with TRBJ2-3; 8 nucleotides match TRBD2. The CDR3 runs 19 residues. The V gene end was trimmed by 0 bases and the J gene end by 5 bases; junction bases not matched to a gene: 16. CDR1 is MNHEY, CDR2 SVGAGI, per germline. Here the CDR3 reads CASSYSRPRGAGAGDTQYF. The CDR3 DNA reads as TGTGCCAGCAGTTACTCGCGGCCCCGGGGAGCGGGGGCCGGAGATACGCAGTATTTT.

This clonotype appeared many times. The V gene is TRBV7-9, the J gene TRBJ2-5, with a possible D match to TRBD1 (6 bases). The CDR3 contains 16 residues. Germline V lookup: CDR1 SEHNR, CDR2 FQNEAQ (reference sequence). V lost 0 bases, J lost 1 base, and 12 bases lay in between. CDR3 DNA sequence: TGTGCCAGCAGCTTAGCGGGGGCCATCCTCCAAGAGACCCAGTACTTC. Its protein is CASSLAGAILQETQYF.

This clonotype was counted many times. J is TRBJ2-1 and V is TRBV7-2; TRBD2 matches at 15 bases. Germline loops: CDR1 SGHTA, CDR2 FQGNSA. V dropped 0 bases and J dropped 4; count of bases not matched to a gene: 7. The CDR3 contains 19 residues. As DNA, the CDR3 is TGTGCCAGCAGCTTAGCCTCCCTAGGACTAGCGGGGGGGTACAATGAGCAGTTCTTC. Its protein product is CASSLASLGLAGGYNEQFF.

CDR3 sequence: CASSLGWTSTGELFF. The CDR3 DNA reads as TGTGCCAGCAGCTTGGGATGGACTAGCACCGGGGAGCTGTTTTTT. The rearrangement links TRBV5-4 to TRBJ2-2; TRBD2 aligns across 7 bases. V trimming: 0 bases; J trimming: 4 bases; junction bases outside the gene matches: 3. The CDR3 has 15 residues. Germline values: CDR1 SGHNT, CDR2 YYREEE (reference sequence).

This clonotype was detected a few times. The chain has TRBV5-1 and TRBJ2-2; tentatively, D is TRBD2 (5 bases). The CDR3 spans 14 residues. Trimming removed 4 bases at V and 6 bases at J, with 13 bases between. Germline V gives CDR1 SGHRS, CDR2 YFSETQ. CDR3 in DNA: TGCGCCAGCAGCCCCCCCGGCGGGTCCGGGGAGCTGTTTTTT. Translating it yields CASSPPGGSGELFF.

The chain recombines TRBV29-1 with TRBJ2-2, with 8 nucleotides matching TRBD2. The CDR3 runs to 12 residues. The V gene's germline CDR1 is SQVTM and CDR2 ANQGSEA. J gave up 4 bases and V 7 bases, and 2 bases lay outside the gene matches. CDR3 sequence (DNA): TGCAGCGGTACTAGCGGCACCGGGGAGCTGTTTTTT. It translates to CSGTSGTGELFF.

This clonotype was observed a handful of times. This sequence joins TRBV11-2 and TRBJ1-1; maybe TRBD1 (6 bases). The V end lost 4 bases, the J end lost 0 bases, and 12 bases lay between the germline ends. CDR1 SGHAT and CDR2 FQNNGV come from the germline V gene. This CDR3 is 15 amino acids long. CDR3 region: CASSSTGTLNTEAFF. The CDR3 DNA reads as TGTGCCAGCAGCTCCACCGGGACACTGAACACTGAAGCTTTCTTT.

The chain couples TRBV29-1 to TRBJ2-7; maybe TRBD1 (6 bases). Germline V gene data show CDR1 as SQVTM and CDR2 as ANQGSEA. This CDR3 comprises 14 residues. V was clipped by 6 bases and J by 0 bases, with 15 bases between them. Here the CDR3 reads CSVAGDVYSYEQYF. Written as DNA, the CDR3 is TGCAGCGTGGCAGGGGATGTATACTCCTACGAGCAGTACTTC.

This clonotype was seen a few times. V is TRBV6-1 and J is TRBJ2-7; D tentatively fits TRBD1 or TRBD2 (5 bases each). Germline V CDR1 and CDR2: MNHNS, SASEGT. The CDR3 is 13 amino acids. Trimming took 7 bases from V and 1 from J, leaving 11 bases between them. The CDR3 loop reads CASTEGWSYEQYF. The CDR3, as DNA: TGTGCCAGCACCGAGGGGTGGTCCTACGAGCAGTACTTC.

This clonotype occurred many times. V and J are TRBV7-6 and TRBJ2-5; D uncertain. This CDR3 is built from 12 residues. The V and J ends lost 5 bases and 5 bases respectively, with 9 bases between them. Germline assignment: CDR1 SGHVS and CDR2 FNYEAQ. The CDR3 coding sequence is TGTGCCAGCAGCGAAACCTCGGAGACCCAGTACTTC. This codes for CASSETSETQYF.

CDR3 coding DNA: TGCAGTGCTCATGACAGGGGAGGTAGCACAGATACGCAGTATTTT. Residues: CSAHDRGGSTDTQYF. The chain joins TRBV20-1 to TRBJ2-3; 8 positions agree with TRBD1. The CDR3 covers 15 residues. Trimming at V came to 5 bases and at J to 0 bases, leaving 7 bases not matched to a gene. From germline, CDR1 is DFQATT and CDR2 SNEGSKA (reference sequence).

This rearrangement joins TRBV18 to TRBJ1-1, with D hard to call. The CDR3 has 15 residues. Germline values: CDR1 KGHSH, CDR2 LQKENI. V lost 3 bases to trimming and J lost 2 bases, with 13 bases between them. CDR3 nucleotides: TGTGCCAGCTCACCCGTCGGGTTGGAAAACACTGAAGCTTTCTTT. The encoded protein is CASSPVGLENTEAFF.

This clonotype was counted only a few times. The chain is built from TRBV2 and TRBJ2-7; unclear D gene. From germline, CDR1 is SNHLY and CDR2 FYNNEI. V lost 7 bases, J lost 4 bases, and 8 bases lay in between. The CDR3 has 11 amino acids. The CDR3 protein is CASMGPYEQYV. CDR3 coding DNA: TGTGCCAGCATGGGCCCTTACGAGCAGTACGTC.

This clonotype was seen more than once but under ten times. The rearrangement links TRBV20-1 to TRBJ2-7; D is uncertain. The germline V gene encodes CDR1 DFQATT and CDR2 SNEGSKA (reference sequence). The CDR3 consists of 11 residues. The CDR3 protein is CRASNTYEQYV. CDR3 nucleotide sequence: TGCAGAGCCAGTAACACCTACGAGCAGTACGTC.

The chain recombines TRBV14 with TRBJ1-4; D is unresolved. The CDR3 contains 14 residues. The V gene lost 3 bases and the J gene lost 6 bases, with 11 bases spanning the gap. CDR1 is SGHDN and CDR2 is FVKESK in the germline V gene. In nucleotides, the CDR3 is TGTGCCAGCAGCCAGACTCTAAGGGATGAAAAACTGTTTTTT. Its protein product is CASSQTLRDEKLFF. Full variable domain (remainder filled in from reference TRBV14 and TRBJ1-4): EAGVTQFPSHSVIEKGQTVTLRCDPISGHDNLYWYRRVMGKEIKFLLHFVKESKQDESGMPNNRFLAERTGGTYSTLKVQPAELEDSGVYFCASSQTLRDEKLFFGSGTQLSVL.

This clonotype occurred a few times. The rearrangement joins TRBV29-1 to TRBJ1-1; D remains unclear. The CDR3 runs to 13 residues. In germline, CDR1 is SQVTM, CDR2 ANQGSEA. The germline V and J ends were trimmed by 7 bases and 0 bases, with 12 bases remaining between them. This CDR3 reads CSAERGLNTEAFF. The CDR3 DNA reads TGCAGCGCCGAACGGGGATTGAACACTGAAGCTTTCTTT.

This clonotype was counted a few times. The chain links TRBV15 to TRBJ1-1, with TRBD1 matching over 7 bases. The CDR3 length is 15 residues. The trim removed 1 base at V and 9 bases at J, leaving 11 bases unmatched. CDR1 and CDR2 (germline): LNHNV, YYDKDF (reference sequence). The CDR3 DNA sequence: TGTGCCACCAGCAGAGCGTGGGGGGGACAGATTCAAGCTTTCTTT. Translating it yields CATSRAWGGQIQAFF.

This clonotype was counted only a few times. CDR3 residues: CASSLQGRSGTEAFF. DNA for the CDR3: TGTGCCAGCAGCTTACAGGGGAGATCGGGGACTGAAGCTTTCTTT. The chain joins TRBV7-9 to TRBJ1-1; the D gene is possibly TRBD1 (6 bases). Germline values: CDR1 SEHNR, CDR2 FQNEAQ (reference sequence). There are 15 residues in the CDR3. V shed 2 bases and J shed 5 bases, with 15 bases lying between them.

J is TRBJ1-6 and V is TRBV6-5, with TRBD1 identical over 9 bases. The ends lost 4 bases at V and 7 bases at J; junction bases unmatched: 5. The germline gives CDR1 MNHEY, CDR2 SVGAGI. The CDR3 is made up of 15 amino acids. The CDR3 DNA reads as TGTGCCAGCAGTTCCCGACAGGGGGTAAATTCACCCCTCCACTTT. As protein: CASSSRQGVNSPLHF.

This clonotype was detected a few times. The rearrangement links TRBV6-5 to TRBJ2-2; D call uncertain. V was pared by 2 bases and J by 1 base, with 8 bases between. The CDR3 consists of 15 residues. Per the germline V gene, CDR1 is MNHEY and CDR2 is SVGAGI. The CDR3 region has the DNA TGTGCCAGCAGTTACCAACCGATGAACACCGGGGAGCTGTTTTTT. Translated: CASSYQPMNTGELFF.

J is TRBJ1-2 and V is TRBV7-8; D call uncertain. The CDR3 consists of 13 residues. Trimming stripped 5 bases from V and 4 bases from J, with 11 bases between. Germline CDR1 is SGHVS and CDR2 is FQNEAQ. This CDR3 reads CASSQTGIYGYTF. The DNA of the CDR3 is TGTGCCAGCAGCCAGACCGGGATCTATGGCTACACCTTC. The complete variable domain, with remaining parts taken from reference TRBV7-8 and TRBJ1-2, reads GAGVSQSPRYKVAKRGQDVALRCDPISGHVSLFWYQQALGQGPEFLTYFQNEAQLDKSGLPSDRFFAERPEGSVSTLKIQRTQQEDSAVYLCASSQTGIYGYTFGSGTRLTVV.

This rearrangement joins TRBV5-6 to TRBJ2-1; D remains ambiguous. Germline V gives CDR1 SGHDT, CDR2 YYEEEE. The CDR3 loop spans 11 amino acids. V lost 4 bases and J lost 8, with 7 bases in between. The CDR3 is CASSGVDEQFF. The DNA of the CDR3 is TGTGCCAGCAGCGGGGTCGATGAGCAGTTCTTC.

The chain carries TRBV30 and TRBJ2-6; D may be TRBD2 (5 bases). The CDR3 is 15 residues long. V was clipped by 2 bases and J by 4 bases, with 12 bases between them. Germline CDR1 reads GTSNPN; CDR2 reads SVGIG (reference sequence). The CDR3 DNA is TGTGCCTGGAGTCGAGAGGGTGGCGGGGCCAACGTCCTGACTTTC. It codes for CAWSREGGGANVLTF.

The genes are TRBV5-1 and TRBJ1-2; TRBD1 matches at 7 bases. V lost 0 bases, J lost 2 bases, and 13 bases stayed unmatched. The CDR3 is made up of 18 amino acids. Germline V lookup: CDR1 SGHRS, CDR2 YFSETQ. CDR3 coding DNA: TGCGCCAGCAGCTTGGGGAACCCCAGGACAGGATCGAACTATGGCTACACCTTC. Translation gives CASSLGNPRTGSNYGYTF.

This clonotype was observed a few times. This chain joins TRBV15 and TRBJ2-1; a weak D match, TRBD1 (6 bases). The CDR3 covers 14 residues. Per the germline V gene, CDR1 is LNHNV and CDR2 is YYDKDF (reference sequence). With 4 bases removed from V and 12 bases from J, the gap between germline ends came to 19 bases. The CDR3 reads CATSNSSRGGVQFF. In nucleotides, the CDR3 is TGTGCCACCAGCAACTCCAGCAGAGGGGGAGTGCAGTTCTTC. Variable domain in full (rest from reference TRBV15 and TRBJ2-1): DAMVIQNPRYQVTQFGKPVTLSCSQTLNHNVMYWYQQKSSQAPKLLFHYYDKDFNNEADTPDNFQSRRPNTSFCFLDIRSPGLGDTAMYLCATSNSSRGGVQFFGPGTRLTVL.

The chain joins TRBV9 to TRBJ2-3; D is possibly TRBD1 or TRBD2 (5 bases each). With 2 bases removed from V and 2 bases from J, the gap between germline ends came to 9 bases. The length of the CDR3 is 14 residues. The germline CDR1 and CDR2 sequences are SGDLS and YYNGEE. Here the CDR3 reads CASSVGELTDTQYF. The CDR3 DNA reads as TGTGCCAGCAGCGTGGGGGAACTCACAGATACGCAGTATTTT.

In this sample, this clonotype turned up a few times. The V and J genes are TRBV7-2 and TRBJ1-2; 8 nucleotides line up with TRBD1. V lost 5 bases and J lost 3; bases outside the gene matches: 5. CDR3 length equals 14 residues. CDR1 is SGHTA and CDR2 is FQGNSA in the germline V gene. CDR3 DNA sequence: TGTGCCAGCAGCCCGGACAGGGAATACTATGGCTACACCTTC. Translation: CASSPDREYYGYTF.

This clonotype has more than one count but fewer than ten. V and J are TRBV30 and TRBJ2-1, with D unresolved. This CDR3 has 15 residues. Germline CDR1 GTSNPN, CDR2 SVGIG (reference sequence). V was shortened by 0 bases and J by 2 bases, with 11 bases between the two germline ends. The CDR3 DNA sequence: TGTGCCTGGAGTGTACATGCGGCGGCCTACAATGAGCAGTTCTTC. Encoded protein: CAWSVHAAAYNEQFF.

This clonotype was recorded a few times. V usage is TRBV5-1 and J usage is TRBJ2-5, with 9 positions matching TRBD2. With V trimmed by 4 bases and J by 0 bases, 7 bases remained unmatched. This CDR3 spans 16 amino acids. Germline CDR1 is SGHRS and CDR2 is YFSETQ. This CDR3 reads CASSPERGANQETQYF. CDR3 DNA sequence: TGCGCCAGCAGCCCCGAGCGGGGGGCCAACCAAGAGACCCAGTACTTC.

The chain carries TRBV20-1 and TRBJ2-6; TRBD1 agrees at 7 bases. The CDR3 consists of 15 residues. CDR1 is DFQATT and CDR2 is SNEGSKA in the germline V gene (reference sequence). J gave up 3 bases and V 0 bases, and 2 bases lay outside the gene matches. CDR3 sequence: CSARDWTGGANVLTF. The CDR3 DNA sequence: TGCAGTGCTAGAGATTGGACAGGTGGGGCCAACGTCCTGACTTTC.